Below are 7 T cell receptor beta chains sequenced from a single sample in a study of shared clonotypes between healthy human individuals. Data came from immunoSEQ multiplex PCR; TCRdb stores just in-frame clones and leaves some out. The sample lists hundreds of thousands of clones; about 74% were seen once. Sequenced material: memory CD4+ T cells sorted from blood. The subset denotes: CD45RA-negative fraction. These receptors originate from a young woman in good health.

CDR3 nucleotides: TGTGCCAGCAGCGTAGGGCGTCCCAGCACTGAAGCTTTCTTT. This sequence encodes CASSVGRPSTEAFF. V gene TRBV9 combines with J gene TRBJ1-1; unclear D gene. Germline V gene data show CDR1 as SGDLS and CDR2 as YYNGEE. V shed 0 bases and J shed 4 bases, with 10 bases lying between them. The CDR3 covers 14 residues.

J is TRBJ1-3 and V is TRBV19; D might be TRBD1 (5 bases). Trimming took 6 bases from V and 0 from J, leaving 15 bases between them. CDR1 LNHDA and CDR2 SQIVND come from the germline V gene (reference sequence). The CDR3 has 16 residues. Written as DNA, the CDR3 is TGTGCCAGTAGCACTCCCTGGGGGTTCTCTGGAAACACCATATATTTT. Protein product: CASSTPWGFSGNTIYF.

V gene TRBV28 combines with J gene TRBJ1-4; a possible D gene is TRBD1 (5 bases). CDR3 length: 14 amino acids. V lost 4 bases and J 4 bases, leaving 10 bases between the germline ends. Germline CDR1 is MDHEN and CDR2 is SYDVKM. CDR3 nucleotides: TGTGCCAGCAGTTCGTTAGACAGTAATGAAAAACTGTTTTTT. Amino acids: CASSSLDSNEKLFF.

This clone was seen only a few times. The rearrangement joins TRBV5-4 to TRBJ1-4, with D maybe TRBD1 (6 bases). This CDR3 is 16 amino acids long. Germline V gene sequence: CDR1 SGHNT, CDR2 YYREEE (reference sequence). V was pared by 4 bases and J by 6 bases, with 19 bases between. The CDR3 DNA sequence: TGTGCCAGCAGCCTAGGAAAGGGGGGCTTGGATGAAAAACTGTTTTTT. Translation gives CASSLGKGGLDEKLFF.

The genes are TRBV6-5 and TRBJ1-5; possibly TRBD1 for D (5 bases). Germline loops: CDR1 MNHEY, CDR2 SVGAGI. The CDR3 loop spans 15 amino acids. V dropped 6 bases and J dropped 5 bases, with 17 bases sitting between them. The CDR3 spells CASRTGTVTYQPQHF. CDR3 DNA: TGTGCCAGCAGAACCGGGACCGTCACTTATCAGCCCCAGCATTTT.

The rearrangement joins TRBV30 to TRBJ2-2, with TRBD1 as a possible D gene (5 bases). In germline, CDR1 is GTSNPN, CDR2 SVGIG (reference sequence). The CDR3 sequence is 14 residues long. V lost 3 bases to trimming and J lost 5 bases, with 13 bases between them. In nucleotides, the CDR3 is TGTGCCTGGAGCAGAAGGGGTGGAACCGGGGAGCTGTTTTTT. Protein sequence: CAWSRRGGTGELFF.

The chain combines TRBV2 with TRBJ1-2; D is ambiguous. There are 13 residues in the CDR3. Germline lookup yields CDR1 SNHLY and CDR2 FYNNEI. V dropped 5 bases and J dropped 3 bases, with 10 bases sitting between them. CDR3 protein: CASSKVGHYGYTF. The CDR3 region has the DNA TGTGCCAGCAGTAAAGTAGGACACTATGGCTACACCTTC.